These 20 T cell receptor beta chains share one sample of origin, sequenced in a study of blood T cell repertoires in COVID-19 (dated by TCRdb to between 2020 and 2021). Library preparation was by the immunoSEQ multiplex PCR assay. This immuneACCESS table, as held by TCRdb, lists in-frame sequences with V and J called but not all clones. Of the missing ones, under half trace to an unresolved V gene in checked studies; the others have no known cause. The sample contains roughly 230,000 clones, over 70% of them found a single time. Approximately 8% of the sample is taken by the ten largest. The material sequenced was peripheral blood. Receptors were obtained from a woman aged 80 or older with acute or convalescent COVID-19.

This clone was detected ten times or more. The chain joins TRBV6-2 or TRBV6-3 to TRBJ2-1; TRBD2 might be the D (5 bases). V was clipped by 2 bases and J by 1 base, with 9 bases between them. In germline, CDR1 is MNHEY, CDR2 SVGEGT. The CDR3 extends over 15 amino acids. The CDR3 bases are TGTGCCAGCAGTTACGGGCTAGCTTCCTACAATGAGCAGTTCTTC. Protein: CASSYGLASYNEQFF.

The chain links TRBV15 to TRBJ2-3; TRBD1 matches 8 bases. V lost 1 base and J lost 5; bases outside the gene matches: 17. CDR3 length: 19 residues. Germline CDR1 reads LNHNV; CDR2 reads YYDKDF (reference sequence). In DNA form, the CDR3 reads TGTGCCACCAGCAGAGTGGGTACAGGGGGGTCCTTAAACTTAGATACGCAGTATTTT. Its translation is CATSRVGTGGSLNLDTQYF.

The rearrangement joins TRBV7-9 to TRBJ2-2, with TRBD1 identical over 10 bases. J was trimmed by 5 bases and V by 6 bases; bases with no gene match: 9. Germline V lookup: CDR1 SEHNR, CDR2 FQNEAQ (reference sequence). This CDR3 comprises 16 residues. The CDR3 DNA reads as TGTGCCAGCAGTCCGCCGGGACAGGGGTCGACCGGGGAGCTGTTTTTT. Translated, it gives CASSPPGQGSTGELFF.

Only a few counts were recorded for this clone. The V call is TRBV30, the J call TRBJ2-2; unclear D gene. With 2 bases removed from V and 4 bases from J, the gap between germline ends came to 5 bases. Germline values: CDR1 GTSNPN, CDR2 SVGIG (reference sequence). The CDR3 loop spans 12 amino acids. CDR3 region: CAWSYSTGELFF. For the CDR3, the DNA is TGTGCCTGGAGTTACAGCACCGGGGAGCTGTTTTTT.

The V gene is TRBV7-9, the J gene TRBJ1-3; no firm D call. The V gene lost 2 bases and the J gene lost 4 bases, with 9 bases spanning the gap. The CDR3 is 14 residues long. CDR1 and CDR2 (germline): SEHNR, FQNEAQ (reference sequence). In nucleotides, the CDR3 is TGTGCCAGCAGCTTATTATCTGAGGGAAACACCATATATTTT. Amino acid sequence: CASSLLSEGNTIYF.

This clone was observed a few times. This rearrangement joins TRBV6-1 to TRBJ1-1; D uncertain. Trimming cost V 1 base and J 0 bases, with 12 bases left between them. Germline values: CDR1 MNHNS, CDR2 SASEGT. The CDR3 has 16 residues. The CDR3 DNA sequence: TGTGCCAGCAGTGAAGTCTTAAGCGGCATGAACACTGAAGCTTTCTTT. Its translation is CASSEVLSGMNTEAFF.

The rearrangement uses TRBV18 and TRBJ1-1; the match to TRBD1 covers 11 bases. Germline loops: CDR1 KGHSH, CDR2 LQKENI. The CDR3 spans 15 residues. V trimming: 3 bases; J trimming: 5 bases; junction bases outside the gene matches: 5. DNA for the CDR3: TGTGCCAGCTCACCCTCCGGACAGGGGGCGACTGAAGCTTTCTTT. Its protein is CASSPSGQGATEAFF.

The rearrangement joins TRBV6-4 to TRBJ1-1; 9 positions match TRBD1. Germline CDR1 MRHNA, CDR2 SNTAGT. Losses at the gene ends were 5 bases for V and 3 bases for J; bases not matched to a gene: 7. The CDR3 spans 15 residues. The CDR3 region is CASSISGQGDTEAFF. As DNA, the CDR3 is TGTGCCAGCAGTATCTCGGGACAGGGCGACACTGAAGCTTTCTTT.

This clone was seen a handful of times. The V gene is TRBV6-5, the J gene TRBJ2-6; D perhaps matches TRBD1 (5 bases). Per germline, CDR1 MNHEY and CDR2 SVGAGI. The CDR3 spans 14 residues. Trimming took off 6 bases at V and 0 bases at J, with 6 bases between the two ends. The CDR3 region is CASRRGSGANVLTF. In DNA, the CDR3 is TGTGCCAGCAGAAGGGGCTCTGGGGCCAACGTCCTGACTTTC.

The rearrangement links TRBV7-2 to TRBJ2-5; 8 positions agree with TRBD2. Trimming cost V 1 base and J 5 bases; bases outside gene matches: 12. Germline CDR1 SGHTA, CDR2 FQGNSA. This CDR3 is 17 amino acids long. The CDR3 DNA sequence: TGTGCCAGCAGCTTAGGGTCGTGGGCGGGGGGAGAGGAGACCCAGTACTTC. It yields the protein CASSLGSWAGGEETQYF.

The chain is built from TRBV29-1 and TRBJ2-5, with D possibly TRBD1 on 6 matching bases. V was pared by 7 bases and J by 7 bases, with 19 bases between. The CDR3 runs to 13 residues. Germline lookup yields CDR1 SQVTM and CDR2 ANQGSEA. The CDR3, as DNA: TGCAGCGGAGGGACAATCCAAGGGGGGACCCAGTACTTC. Residues: CSGGTIQGGTQYF.

V usage is TRBV9 and J usage is TRBJ2-1, with TRBD1 matching over 10 bases. The CDR3 covers 16 residues. V was clipped by 2 bases and J by 3 bases; unmatched bases: 5. Germline loops: CDR1 SGDLS, CDR2 YYNGEE. Written as DNA, the CDR3 is TGTGCCAGCAGCGTTCTCGGACAGGGGGTCTACAATGAGCAGTTCTTC. Translating it yields CASSVLGQGVYNEQFF. Based on the CDR3 plus reference TRBV9 and TRBJ2-1, the full variable domain is DSGVTQTPKHLITATGQRVTLRCSPRSGDLSVYWYQQSLDQGLQFLIQYYNGEERAKGNILERFSAQQFPDLHSELNLSSLELGDSALYFCASSVLGQGVYNEQFFGPGTRLTVL.

The DNA for the CDR3 is TGTGCCAGCTCACCCGGGACATCGGAAAGAAACACCATATATTTT. This gives the protein CASSPGTSERNTIYF. The V and J genes are TRBV18 and TRBJ1-3; D perhaps matches TRBD1 (6 bases). Trimming shortened V by 3 bases and J by 5 bases, and 14 bases separated the two germline ends. This CDR3 is built from 15 residues. From germline, CDR1 is KGHSH and CDR2 LQKENI.

J is TRBJ2-7 and V is TRBV5-4; TRBD2 matches 10 bases. With V trimmed by 4 bases and J by 7 bases, 17 bases remained unmatched. The length of the CDR3 is 17 residues. Germline V lookup: CDR1 SGHNT, CDR2 YYREEE (reference sequence). CDR3 sequence: CASSLGGRASGSREQYF. CDR3 nucleotide sequence: TGTGCCAGCAGCCTTGGGGGGAGGGCTAGCGGGAGCCGGGAGCAGTACTTC.

V usage is TRBV5-1 and J usage is TRBJ2-3, with D perhaps matching TRBD1 (6 bases). Germline CDR1 reads SGHRS; CDR2 reads YFSETQ. The ends were cut back, 6 bases at V and 2 bases at J, with 16 bases in the middle. This CDR3 is built from 15 residues. CDR3 residues: CASTKRQDHTDTQYF. CDR3 nucleotide sequence: TGCGCCAGCACCAAAAGACAGGACCACACAGATACGCAGTATTTT. Full variable domain (missing parts from reference TRBV5-1 and TRBJ2-3): KAGVTQTPRYLIKTRGQQVTLSCSPISGHRSVSWYQQTPGQGLQFLFEYFSETQRNKGNFPGRFSGRQFSNSRSEMNVSTLELGDSALYLCASTKRQDHTDTQYFGPGTRLTVL.

This clone occurred a few times. The chain combines TRBV2 with TRBJ1-1, with D perhaps TRBD1 (6 bases). The CDR3 is made up of 15 amino acids. The V and J ends lost 7 bases and 1 base respectively, with 16 bases between them. The germline CDR1 and CDR2 sequences are SNHLY and FYNNEI. CDR3 coding DNA: TGTGCCAGCATGGGGACCGGACAGACGAACACTGAAGCTTTCTTT. It yields the protein CASMGTGQTNTEAFF.

CDR3 in DNA: TGTGCCAGCGCCTTAGCGGGGCAGGGCACAGATACGCAGTATTTT. It is translated as CASALAGQGTDTQYF. The gene calls are TRBV7-2 and TRBJ2-3, with 8 bases identical to TRBD2. The V gene's germline CDR1 is SGHTA and CDR2 FQGNSA. The CDR3 sequence is 15 residues long. V was pared by 8 bases and J by 1 base, with 8 bases of the junction left unmatched.

The chain couples TRBV12-3 or TRBV12-4 to TRBJ2-7; D is uncertain. V was cut by 6 bases and J by 1 base, with 10 bases left in between. This CDR3 comprises 13 residues. The CDR3 loop reads CASSSGSSYEQYF. In DNA form, the CDR3 reads TGTGCCAGCAGCTCCGGGTCATCCTACGAGCAGTACTTC.

This clone has more than one count but fewer than ten. The chain employs TRBV4-1 and TRBJ1-4; D is undetermined. The CDR3 runs to 17 residues. Trimming shortened V by 0 bases and J by 0 bases, and 11 bases separated the two germline ends. Germline CDR1 and CDR2: MGHRA and YSYEKL. CDR3 sequence (DNA): TGCGCCAGCAGCCAAGACCCCAGGCAGGCAACTAATGAAAAACTGTTTTTT. Its translation: CASSQDPRQATNEKLFF.

V and J are TRBV2 and TRBJ1-5, with D hard to call. Germline-derived CDR1 and CDR2 are SNHLY and FYNNEI. The CDR3 consists of 16 residues. V gave up 4 bases and J gave up 0 bases, with 13 bases separating them. The CDR3 reads CASSGPRVPSNQPQHF. The CDR3 DNA reads as TGTGCCAGCAGTGGTCCGAGGGTCCCTAGCAATCAGCCCCAGCATTTT.